The clone carrying this T cell receptor beta chain was counted a few times. Its target is unknown. The source of the sample is a study of beta chain features in type 1 diabetes. Study findings and constraints: It was among patients, rather than healthy donors, that naive, central memory and Treg TCRB repertoires appeared more similar. For TCRB rearrangement, an influence of HLA type remained unresolved here.

The sequenced template was cDNA made from the entire isolated RNA. Clones were sequenced by immunoSEQ multiplex PCR, and TCRdb holds only the in-frame ones, with some missing. The sample has about 360,000 clones, over 9.5% seen once. Trimming left V 5 bases short and J 10 bases short, with 8 bases between. From germline, CDR1 is LNHDA and CDR2 SQIVND (reference sequence). The CDR3 sequence is 11 residues long. CD45RO/CCR7/CD25/CD127/CD95/CD27 separated CD4+ naive, central memory, regulatory and stem cell-like memory cells by sorting. The receptor's source is a man between 18 and 29 years old in good health. The chain couples TRBV19 to TRBJ2-2, with no clear D. Sequencing used naive CD4+ T cells from blood. This CDR3 is CASSRYLELFF. The CDR3 DNA reads TGTGCCAGTAGTCGGTACTTGGAGCTGTTTTTT. Looking up the rest from reference TRBV19 and TRBJ2-2 gives the full variable domain: DGGITQSPKYLFRKEGQNVTLSCEQNLNHDAMYWYRQDPGQGLRLIYYSQIVNDFQKGDIAEGYSVSREKKESFPLTVTSAQKNPTAFYLCASSRYLELFFGEGSRLTVL.